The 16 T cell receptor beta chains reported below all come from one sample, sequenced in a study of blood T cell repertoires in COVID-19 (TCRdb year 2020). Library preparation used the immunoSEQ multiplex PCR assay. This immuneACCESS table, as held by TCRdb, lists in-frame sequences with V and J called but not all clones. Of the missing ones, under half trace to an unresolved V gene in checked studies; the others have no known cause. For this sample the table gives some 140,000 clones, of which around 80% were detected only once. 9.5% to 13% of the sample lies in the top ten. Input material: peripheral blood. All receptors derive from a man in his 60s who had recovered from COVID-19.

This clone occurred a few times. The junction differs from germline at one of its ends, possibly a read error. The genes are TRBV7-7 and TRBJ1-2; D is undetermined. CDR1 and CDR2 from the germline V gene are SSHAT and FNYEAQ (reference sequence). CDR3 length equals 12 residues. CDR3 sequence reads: CASSFPQSHYTF. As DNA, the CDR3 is TGTGCTAGCAGCTTTCCTCAAAGCCACTACACCTTC.

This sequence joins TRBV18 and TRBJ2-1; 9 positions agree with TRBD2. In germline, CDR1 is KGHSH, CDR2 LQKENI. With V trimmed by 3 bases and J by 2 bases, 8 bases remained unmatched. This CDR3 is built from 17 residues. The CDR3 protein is CASSPVIAGATYNEQFF. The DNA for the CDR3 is TGTGCCAGCTCACCCGTCATAGCGGGGGCAACCTACAATGAGCAGTTCTTC.

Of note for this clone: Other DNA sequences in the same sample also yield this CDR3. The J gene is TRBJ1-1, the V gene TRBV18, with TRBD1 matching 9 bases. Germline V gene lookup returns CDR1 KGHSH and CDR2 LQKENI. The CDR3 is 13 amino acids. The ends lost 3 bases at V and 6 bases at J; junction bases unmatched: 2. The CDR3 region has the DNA TGTGCCAGCTCACCGGGACAGGGCGCTGAAGCTTTCTTT. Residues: CASSPGQGAEAFF.

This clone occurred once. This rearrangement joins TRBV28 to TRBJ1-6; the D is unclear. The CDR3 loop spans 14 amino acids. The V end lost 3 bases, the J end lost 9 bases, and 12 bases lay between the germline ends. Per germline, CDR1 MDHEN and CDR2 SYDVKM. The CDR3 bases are TGTGCCAGCAGTTTCCGGGAAAGGAGTTCACCCCTCCACTTT. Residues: CASSFRERSSPLHF.

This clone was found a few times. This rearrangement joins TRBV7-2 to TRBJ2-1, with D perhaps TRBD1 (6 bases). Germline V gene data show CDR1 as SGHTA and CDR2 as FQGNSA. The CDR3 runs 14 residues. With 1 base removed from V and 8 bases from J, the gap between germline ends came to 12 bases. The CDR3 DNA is TGTGCCAGCAGCTTAGAGGCAGGGGCCTATGAGCAGTTCTTC. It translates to CASSLEAGAYEQFF. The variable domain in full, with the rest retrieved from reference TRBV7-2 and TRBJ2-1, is GAGVSQSPSNKVTEKGKDVELRCDPISGHTALYWYRQSLGQGLEFLIYFQGNSAPDKSGLPSDRFSAERTGGSVSTLTIQRTQQEDSAVYLCASSLEAGAYEQFFGPGTRLTVL.

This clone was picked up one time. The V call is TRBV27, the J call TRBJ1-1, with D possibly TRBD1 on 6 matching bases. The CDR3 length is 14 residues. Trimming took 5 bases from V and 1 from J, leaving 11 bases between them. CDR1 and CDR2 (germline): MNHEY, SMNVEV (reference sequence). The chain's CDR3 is CASSAQGGNTEAFF. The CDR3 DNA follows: TGTGCCAGCAGTGCACAAGGGGGGAACACTGAAGCTTTCTTT.

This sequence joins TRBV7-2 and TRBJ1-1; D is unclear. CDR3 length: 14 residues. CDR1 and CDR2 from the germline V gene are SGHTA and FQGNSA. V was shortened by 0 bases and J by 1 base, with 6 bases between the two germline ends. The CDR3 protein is CASSLAWANTEAFF. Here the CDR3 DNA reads TGTGCCAGCAGCTTAGCGTGGGCGAACACTGAAGCTTTCTTT.

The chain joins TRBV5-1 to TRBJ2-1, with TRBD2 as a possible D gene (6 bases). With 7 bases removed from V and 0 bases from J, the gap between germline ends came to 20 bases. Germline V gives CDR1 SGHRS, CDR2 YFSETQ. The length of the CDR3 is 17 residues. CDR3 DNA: TGCGCCAGCGGACTTGAACCGCTAGCGCCCTCCTACAATGAGCAGTTCTTC. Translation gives CASGLEPLAPSYNEQFF.

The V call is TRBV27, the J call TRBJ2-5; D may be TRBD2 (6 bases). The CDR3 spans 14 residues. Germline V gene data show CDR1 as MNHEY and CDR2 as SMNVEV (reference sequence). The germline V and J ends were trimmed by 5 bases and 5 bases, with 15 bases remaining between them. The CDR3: CASSGPTSRETQYF. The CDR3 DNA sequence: TGTGCCAGCAGTGGACCGACTAGTCGGGAGACCCAGTACTTC.

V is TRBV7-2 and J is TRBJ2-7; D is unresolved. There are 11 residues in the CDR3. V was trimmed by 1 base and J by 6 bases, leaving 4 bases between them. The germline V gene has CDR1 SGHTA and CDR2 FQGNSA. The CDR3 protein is CASSLGAEQYF. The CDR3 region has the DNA TGTGCCAGCAGCTTAGGGGCCGAGCAGTACTTC.

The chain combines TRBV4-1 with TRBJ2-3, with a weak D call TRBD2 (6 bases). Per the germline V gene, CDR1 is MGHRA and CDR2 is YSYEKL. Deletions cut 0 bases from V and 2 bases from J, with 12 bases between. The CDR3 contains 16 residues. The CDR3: CASSQDRSGHTDTQYF. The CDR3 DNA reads TGCGCCAGCAGCCAAGATAGGAGCGGGCACACAGATACGCAGTATTTT.

CDR3 loop: CASSALQGSGYTF. The CDR3 nucleotides are TGTGCCAGTAGTGCCTTACAGGGAAGTGGCTACACCTTC. The J gene is TRBJ1-2, the V gene TRBV19; D possibly corresponds to TRBD1 (6 bases). The V end lost 5 bases, the J end lost 7 bases, and 14 bases lay between the germline ends. In germline, CDR1 is LNHDA, CDR2 SQIVND (reference sequence). CDR3 length equals 13 residues.

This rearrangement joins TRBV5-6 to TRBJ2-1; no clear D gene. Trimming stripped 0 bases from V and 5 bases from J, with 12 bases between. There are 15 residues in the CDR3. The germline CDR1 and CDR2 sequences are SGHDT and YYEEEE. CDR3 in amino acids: CASSLGQLQDNEQFF. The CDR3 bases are TGTGCCAGCAGCTTGGGTCAGCTTCAGGACAATGAGCAGTTCTTC.

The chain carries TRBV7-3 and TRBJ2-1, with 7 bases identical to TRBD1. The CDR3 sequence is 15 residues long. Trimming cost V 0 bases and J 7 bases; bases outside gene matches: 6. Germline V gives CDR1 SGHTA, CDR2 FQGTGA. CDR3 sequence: CASSLTGDRRNEQFF. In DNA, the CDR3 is TGTGCCAGCAGCTTAACAGGGGACAGAAGGAATGAGCAGTTCTTC.

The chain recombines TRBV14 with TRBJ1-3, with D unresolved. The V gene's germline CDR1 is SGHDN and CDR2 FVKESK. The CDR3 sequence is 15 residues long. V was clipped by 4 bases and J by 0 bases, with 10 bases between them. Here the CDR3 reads CASSPVGVSGNTIYF. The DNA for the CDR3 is TGTGCCAGCAGCCCGGTCGGGGTCTCTGGAAACACCATATATTTT.

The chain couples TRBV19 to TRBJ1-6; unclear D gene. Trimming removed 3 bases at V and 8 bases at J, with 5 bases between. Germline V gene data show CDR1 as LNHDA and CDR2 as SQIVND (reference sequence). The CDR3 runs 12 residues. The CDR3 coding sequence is TGTGCCAGTAGTATTGGAGATTCACCCCTCCACTTT. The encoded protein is CASSIGDSPLHF.